This TCR beta chain was sequenced in a study of blood T cells in healthy people across ages. Study context: Per two T cells, about one barcoded beta molecule was captured through template switching. Regarding the study as a whole: The study lacked donor CMV status, which possibly confounded expanded clonotype changes.

Combining a sample-barcoded 5' primer with a J-beta primer mix, a second PCR ran for about 7 to 11 cycles. CDR3-containing paired-end reads numbering at least 2.5 million came from each sample. One entry per CDR3 protein, called by TCRdb with MiXCR from the 5' RACE reads. The sample lists about 830,000 distinct CDR3 sequences, more than 45% seen once, with approximately 20% in the top ten. CDR3 length equals 12 residues. This clonotype was picked up a small number of times. The antigen remains undetermined. This TCR was recovered from a young man in good health. The rearrangement uses TRBV21-1 and TRBJ2-7; whether TRBD2, the table's D call, matches the DNA was not checked. TRBV21-1 is designated a pseudogene. Sequenced sample: blood. This CDR3 reads CASSASRHEQYF. In DNA form, the CDR3 reads TGTGCCAGCAGCGCCTCACGCCACGAGCAGTACTTC.